Given below is one T cell receptor (beta chain) in context. Its antigen specificity is not known. Base qualities are missing; no much larger clone stands one base away. Whole blood was collected in K2EDTA tubes by collaborating institutions according to the institutions' own protocols. For TCRbeta analysis, collaborator samples were shipped as frozen whole blood, as isolated PBMCs, or as DNA extracted from either sample type. The immunoSEQ Assay, a bias-controlled multiplex PCR, was used to amplify TCRbeta CDR3 regions from genomic DNA. The paper's processing steps were these. Nucleated cell counts per sample were estimated from amplification of reference gene primers within the assay. To quantify the absolute abundance of each unique TCRbeta CDR3 rearrangement, sequence reads were collapsed and filtered. For each sample, productive Simpson clonality was calculated as the square root of Simpson's diversity index across productive rearrangements. TCRdb stores this immuneACCESS table with in-frame sequences only. Part of the clones is absent; in the studies checked, under half of the shortfall reflects unresolved V genes, and no reason is known for the rest. V and J calls plus clone size are reproduced from that table; the DNA served to infer D and trimming. This sample gives some 100,000 clones in total; approximately 86% of them show up just once. The top ten hold roughly an eighth of the sample.

Germline trimming: 7 bases from V, 4 bases from J; junction bases outside gene matches: 5. The CDR3 holds 13 amino acids from the cysteine to the phenylalanine. Just the 39-base CDR3 DNA is kept, in frame starting at base 1. Based on the germline V gene, the CDR1 and CDR2 sequences are SGHDN and FVKESK. This entry is derived from a study of blood T cell repertoires in COVID-19 (TCRdb year 2020). Regarding the study in general: Samples from collaborators originated in the United States, Italy and Spain and spanned both the acute and convalescent phases of COVID-19. Samples were obtained from the ongoing ImmuneRACE study (first 160 participants) and from some 1,200 subjects provided by 6 global collaborators. The sample metadata nearly always contained a de-identified subject ID, COVID-19 status, age in years and sex. Where available, HLA class I and class II types were taken from metadata supplied by the sample provider and were not determined by assay-based typing. A freely available public database, intended as a resource for researchers studying the immune response to SARS-CoV-2, is where the repertoires were released. Deeply sampled blood TCRbeta repertoires from subjects exposed to, actively infected with, or recovered from COVID-19 were included in the dataset. The prospective study material was composed of cDNA or gDNA derived from T cells, B-cell-depleted T cells, or PBMCs.

The investigation overall reported the following: The amount of clinical and demographic metadata varied by source and participant and was provided uncurated.

This chain is built from TRBV14 and TRBJ1-2; 8 central bases correspond to TRBD1. The specimen sequenced was peripheral blood. The sequence came from a man in his fifties or sixties with active or convalescent COVID-19. The base sequence is TGTGCCAGCACTAAAGACAGGGGCTATGGCTACACCTTC. Translated, it gives CASTKDRGYGYTF.